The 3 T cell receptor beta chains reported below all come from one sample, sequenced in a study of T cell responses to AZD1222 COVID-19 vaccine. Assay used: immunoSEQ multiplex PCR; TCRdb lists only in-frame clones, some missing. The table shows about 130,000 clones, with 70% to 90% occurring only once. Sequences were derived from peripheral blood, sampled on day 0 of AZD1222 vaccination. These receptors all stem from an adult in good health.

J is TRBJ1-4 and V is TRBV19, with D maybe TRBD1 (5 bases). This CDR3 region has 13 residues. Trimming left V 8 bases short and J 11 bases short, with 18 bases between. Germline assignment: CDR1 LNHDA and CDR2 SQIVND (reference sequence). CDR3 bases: TGTGCCAGTCAAGAACAGGCGGCGAGGAAACTGTTTTTT. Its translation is CASQEQAARKLFF. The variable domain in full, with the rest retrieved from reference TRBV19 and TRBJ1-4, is DGGITQSPKYLFRKEGQNVTLSCEQNLNHDAMYWYRQDPGQGLRLIYYSQIVNDFQKGDIAEGYSVSREKKESFPLTVTSAQKNPTAFYLCASQEQAARKLFFGSGTQLSVL.

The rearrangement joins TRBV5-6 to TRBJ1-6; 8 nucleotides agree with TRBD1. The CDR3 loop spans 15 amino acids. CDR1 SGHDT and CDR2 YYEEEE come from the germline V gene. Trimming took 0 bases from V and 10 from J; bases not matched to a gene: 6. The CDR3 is CASSLATGAMSPLHF. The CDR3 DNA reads TGTGCCAGCAGCTTGGCGACAGGGGCAATGTCACCCCTCCACTTT.

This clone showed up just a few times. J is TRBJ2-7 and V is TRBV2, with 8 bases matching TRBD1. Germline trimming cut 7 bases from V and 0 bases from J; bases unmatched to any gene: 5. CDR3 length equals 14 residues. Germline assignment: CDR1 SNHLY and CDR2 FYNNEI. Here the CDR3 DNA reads TGTGCCAGCAATTTCAGGGGGCCCTCCTACGAGCAGTACTTC. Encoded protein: CASNFRGPSYEQYF.